This record covers a single T cell receptor (beta chain). The antigen is not known. The data originate from a study of T cell responses to AZD1222 COVID-19 vaccine. Whole-study findings and limits: The study sampled repertoires only after the peak T cell response. Unmutated variant regions are reportedly targeted by nearly half of spike-specific TCRs.

The method was immunoSEQ multiplex PCR; TCRdb's version includes in-frame clones alone and lacks a portion of them. The sample lists more than 140,000 clones, 70% to 90% occurring once. V was clipped by 3 bases and J by 1 base; unmatched bases: 6. The germline V gene has CDR1 SNHLY and CDR2 FYNNEI. This CDR3 is 16 amino acids long. This chain links TRBV2 with TRBJ2-3; TRBD2 matches at 8 bases. The TCR comes from an adult in good health. The starting material was peripheral blood, obtained on day 0 of AZD1222 vaccination. As DNA, the CDR3 is TGTGCCAGCAGTGAGCCGGCGGGAGGTGGCACAGATACGCAGTATTTT. Translated: CASSEPAGGGTDTQYF.